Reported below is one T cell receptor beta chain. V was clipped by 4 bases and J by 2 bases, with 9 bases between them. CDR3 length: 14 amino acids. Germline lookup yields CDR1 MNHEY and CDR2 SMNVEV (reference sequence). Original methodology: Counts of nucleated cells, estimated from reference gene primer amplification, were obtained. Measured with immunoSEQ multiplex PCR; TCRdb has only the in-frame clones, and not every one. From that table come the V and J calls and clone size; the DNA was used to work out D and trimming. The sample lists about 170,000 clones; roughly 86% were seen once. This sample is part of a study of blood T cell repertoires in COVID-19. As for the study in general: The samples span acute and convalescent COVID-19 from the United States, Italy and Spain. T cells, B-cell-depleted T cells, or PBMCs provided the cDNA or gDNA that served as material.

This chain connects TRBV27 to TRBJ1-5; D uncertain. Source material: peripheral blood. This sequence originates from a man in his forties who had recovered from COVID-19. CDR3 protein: CASSWRGGNQPQHF. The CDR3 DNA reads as TGTGCCAGCAGTTGGCGGGGAGGCAATCAGCCCCAGCATTTT.